These 20 T cell receptor beta chains were sequenced from one sample in a study of cytomegalovirus exposure and HLA in healthy donors. 13 Jbeta primers and 60 Vbeta primers were used for the PCR. Produced via immunoSEQ multiplex PCR; TCRdb's table is partial and in-frame only. Among more than 95,000 clones listed, over 65% were seen once. The material sequenced was PBMCs. These receptors were taken from a woman between 45 and 60 years old in good health and CMV-seropositive.

This clone was counted between two and nine times. The genes are TRBV6-1 and TRBJ1-1; D may be TRBD1 (6 bases). The CDR3 covers 15 residues. The V gene's germline CDR1 is MNHNS and CDR2 SASEGT. The ends were cut back, 0 bases at V and 4 bases at J, with 12 bases in the middle. CDR3 sequence reads: CASSEADSSFTEAFF. The CDR3 DNA sequence: TGTGCCAGCAGTGAAGCGGACAGTTCGTTCACTGAAGCTTTCTTT.

Comments on this clone: Within the sample, other DNA sequences also encode this same CDR3. The rearrangement links TRBV6-1 to TRBJ1-5; D may be TRBD1 (5 bases). The V gene's germline CDR1 is MNHNS and CDR2 SASEGT. Trimming took off 3 bases at V and 1 base at J, with 10 bases between the two ends. CDR3 size: 15 residues. The CDR3 reads CASSEGLKSNQPQHF. CDR3 coding DNA: TGTGCCAGCAGTGAGGGACTCAAGAGCAATCAGCCCCAGCATTTT.

For the CDR3, the DNA is TGCGCCAGCAGCTTGCTCCAAGAGACCCAGTACTTC. Translation: CASSLLQETQYF. J is TRBJ2-5 and V is TRBV5-1; no clear D. In germline, CDR1 is SGHRS, CDR2 YFSETQ. The CDR3 is 12 amino acids. V was clipped by 1 base and J by 1 base, with 2 bases between them.

This chain joins TRBV4-3 and TRBJ1-2; D not certain. The V end lost 0 bases, the J end lost 4 bases, and 9 bases lay between the germline ends. The CDR3 is 14 amino acids. CDR1 LGHNA and CDR2 YSLEER come from the germline V gene. CDR3 loop: CASSQEIGGYGYTF. In DNA, the CDR3 is TGCGCCAGCAGCCAAGAGATTGGAGGCTATGGCTACACCTTC.

The chain couples TRBV5-4 to TRBJ2-1; 7 bases line up with TRBD1. J gave up 4 bases and V 5 bases, and 12 bases lay outside the gene matches. The CDR3 has 16 residues. CDR1 is SGHNT, CDR2 YYREEE, per germline (reference sequence). Written as DNA, the CDR3 is TGTGCCAGCAGACCCGGGACAGATCTACGGTACAATGAGCAGTTCTTC. Translation gives CASRPGTDLRYNEQFF.

This clone has only a few counts. V gene TRBV27 combines with J gene TRBJ1-1; D is uncertain. The CDR3 is made up of 15 amino acids. Trimming took off 5 bases at V and 6 bases at J, with 19 bases between the two ends. Germline V gene lookup returns CDR1 MNHEY and CDR2 SMNVEV (reference sequence). The CDR3 loop reads CASSPYGEGTPEAFF. The CDR3 DNA sequence: TGTGCCAGCAGTCCATATGGCGAGGGCACCCCTGAAGCTTTCTTT.

V and J are TRBV25-1 and TRBJ2-2; a weak D match, TRBD1 (6 bases). Per germline, CDR1 MGHDK and CDR2 SYGVNS. V lost 6 bases and J 0 bases, leaving 11 bases between the germline ends. CDR3 size: 15 residues. CDR3 protein: CASSPGTPNTGELFF. In DNA, the CDR3 is TGTGCCAGCAGCCCCGGGACACCGAACACCGGGGAGCTGTTTTTT.

In this sample, this clone turned up once. The V and J genes are TRBV11-3 and TRBJ2-3; TRBD1 is a possible D gene (5 bases). The germline V gene has CDR1 SGHNT and CDR2 YENEEA. Trimming removed 3 bases at V and 0 bases at J, with 10 bases between. This CDR3 is built from 15 residues. DNA of the CDR3: TGTGCCAGCAGCTTGGATGGGGCTAGCACAGATACGCAGTATTTT. This codes for CASSLDGASTDTQYF.

The genes are TRBV6-5 and TRBJ2-7, with D possibly matching TRBD1 (5 bases). V was trimmed by 2 bases and J by 0 bases, leaving 11 bases between them. Looked up from germline, CDR1 is MNHEY and CDR2 is SVGAGI. The CDR3 runs to 15 residues. CDR3 nucleotide sequence: TGTGCCAGCAGTTACGGGCAGGGAAGCTCCTACGAGCAGTACTTC. Translation: CASSYGQGSSYEQYF.

CDR3 in amino acids: CASSFVDRDSYEQYF. As DNA, the CDR3 is TGTGCCAGCAGTTTTGTGGACAGGGACTCCTACGAGCAGTACTTC. The V and J genes are TRBV28 and TRBJ2-7, with TRBD1 matching over 8 bases. The CDR3 is 15 amino acids. Trimming took 3 bases from V and 0 from J; bases not matched to a gene: 4. Germline loops: CDR1 MDHEN, CDR2 SYDVKM.

This clone was seen more than once but under ten times. The chain's CDR3 is CASSYRDSSYEQYF. CDR3 bases: TGTGCCAGCAGTTACCGGGACAGCTCCTACGAGCAGTACTTC. This chain uses TRBV6-5 with TRBJ2-7; TRBD1 agrees at 7 bases. Trimming at V came to 2 bases and at J to 0 bases, leaving 1 base not matched to a gene. Germline V gives CDR1 MNHEY, CDR2 SVGAGI. The length of the CDR3 is 14 residues.

This clone was observed once. The chain links TRBV7-9 to TRBJ1-1, with TRBD1 identical over 9 bases. The CDR3 runs to 14 residues. Germline loops: CDR1 SEHNR, CDR2 FQNEAQ (reference sequence). V was clipped by 6 bases and J by 2 bases; unmatched bases: 4. This chain's CDR3 is CASRGQGTNTEAFF. The DNA of the CDR3 is TGTGCCAGCAGAGGACAGGGGACTAACACTGAAGCTTTCTTT.

This clone was counted only a few times. V usage is TRBV4-2 and J usage is TRBJ1-1, with 7 bases aligning to TRBD1. The CDR3 covers 16 residues. J gave up 0 bases and V 2 bases, and 6 bases lay outside the gene matches. Germline CDR1 reads LGHNA; CDR2 reads YNFKEQ. CDR3 sequence reads: CASSQLGQVMNTEAFF. In nucleotides, the CDR3 is TGTGCCAGCAGCCAATTAGGACAGGTCATGAACACTGAAGCTTTCTTT.

There are a few counts of this clone. The chain recombines TRBV29-1 with TRBJ2-2; D may be TRBD1 (5 bases). V lost 5 bases and J 1 base, leaving 8 bases between the germline ends. CDR3 size: 13 residues. The germline V gene encodes CDR1 SQVTM and CDR2 ANQGSEA. Written as DNA, the CDR3 is TGCAGCGTTCAGGGCCTGAACACCGGGGAGCTGTTTTTT. Translated, it gives CSVQGLNTGELFF.

The chain employs TRBV7-2 and TRBJ2-7, with D maybe TRBD1 (5 bases). Trimming took off 1 base at V and 2 bases at J, with 9 bases between the two ends. CDR1 and CDR2 (germline): SGHTA, FQGNSA. CDR3 length: 14 residues. The CDR3 is CASSLGQGTYEQYF. The CDR3 DNA follows: TGTGCCAGCAGCTTAGGTCAGGGCACCTACGAGCAGTACTTC.

The chain has TRBV28 and TRBJ1-1, with 7 bases identical to TRBD1. Germline CDR1 and CDR2: MDHEN and SYDVKM. J gave up 0 bases and V 0 bases, and 4 bases lay outside the gene matches. The CDR3 sequence is 16 residues long. For the CDR3, the DNA is TGTGCCAGCAGTTTATGGGGGACAGCCATGAACACTGAAGCTTTCTTT. It is translated as CASSLWGTAMNTEAFF.

V usage is TRBV5-1 and J usage is TRBJ2-3, with D maybe TRBD2 (6 bases). Looked up from germline, CDR1 is SGHRS and CDR2 is YFSETQ. With 4 bases removed from V and 2 bases from J, the gap between germline ends came to 14 bases. This CDR3 region has 15 residues. The CDR3 reads CASSPLADPTDTQYF. CDR3 DNA sequence: TGCGCCAGCAGCCCTTTAGCGGACCCCACAGATACGCAGTATTTT.

The CDR3 protein is CASSPPIWRTGAGANVLTF. The DNA for the CDR3 is TGTGCCAGCAGTCCGCCGATTTGGAGGACAGGGGCTGGGGCCAACGTCCTGACTTTC. The chain combines TRBV27 with TRBJ2-6; 9 bases agree with TRBD1. Germline CDR1 reads MNHEY; CDR2 reads SMNVEV (reference sequence). Germline trimming cut 5 bases from V and 2 bases from J; bases unmatched to any gene: 13. This CDR3 region has 19 residues. The whole variable domain, remainder taken from reference TRBV27 and TRBJ2-6, is EAQVTQNPRYLITVTGKKLTVTCSQNMNHEYMSWYRQDPGLGLRQIYYSMNVEVTDKGDVPEGYKVSRKEKRNFPLILESPSPNQTSLYFCASSPPIWRTGAGANVLTFGAGSRLTVL.

V gene TRBV4-2 combines with J gene TRBJ1-5, with TRBD1 matching over 8 bases. The V and J ends lost 0 bases and 8 bases, in that order; junction bases with no gene match: 9. This CDR3 comprises 16 residues. Germline CDR1 is LGHNA and CDR2 is YNFKEQ. This CDR3 is CASSQDGTGREEPQHF. CDR3 bases: TGTGCCAGCAGCCAAGATGGGACAGGTCGGGAGGAGCCCCAGCATTTT.

The chain employs TRBV28 and TRBJ2-7, with 7 nucleotides matching TRBD2. The trim removed 3 bases at V and 6 bases at J, leaving 14 bases unmatched. This CDR3 spans 16 amino acids. Germline V gene data show CDR1 as MDHEN and CDR2 as SYDVKM. Here the CDR3 reads CASSFDASGRRGEQYF. CDR3 in DNA: TGTGCCAGCAGTTTTGATGCTAGCGGTCGCCGGGGCGAGCAGTACTTC.